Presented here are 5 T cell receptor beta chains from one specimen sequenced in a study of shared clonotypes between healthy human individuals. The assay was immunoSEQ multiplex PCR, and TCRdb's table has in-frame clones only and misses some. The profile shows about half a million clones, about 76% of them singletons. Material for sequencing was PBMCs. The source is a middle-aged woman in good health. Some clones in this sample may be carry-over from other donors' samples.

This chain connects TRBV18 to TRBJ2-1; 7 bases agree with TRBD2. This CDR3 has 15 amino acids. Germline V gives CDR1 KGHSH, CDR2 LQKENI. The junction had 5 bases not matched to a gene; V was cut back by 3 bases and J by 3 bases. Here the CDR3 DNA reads TGTGCCAGCTCACCTACGGGAGGTATCTACAATGAGCAGTTCTTC. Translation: CASSPTGGIYNEQFF. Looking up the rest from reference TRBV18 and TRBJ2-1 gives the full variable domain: NAGVMQNPRHLVRRRGQEARLRCSPMKGHSHVYWYRQLPEEGLKFMVYLQKENIIDESGMPKERFSAEFPKEGPSILRIQQVVRGDSAAYFCASSPTGGIYNEQFFGPGTRLTVL.

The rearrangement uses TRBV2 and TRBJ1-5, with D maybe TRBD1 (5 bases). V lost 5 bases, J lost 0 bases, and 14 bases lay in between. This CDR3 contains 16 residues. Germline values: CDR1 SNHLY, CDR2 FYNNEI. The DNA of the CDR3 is TGTGCCAGCAGTCCCCCCGACAGAAATAGCAATCAGCCCCAGCATTTT. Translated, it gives CASSPPDRNSNQPQHF.

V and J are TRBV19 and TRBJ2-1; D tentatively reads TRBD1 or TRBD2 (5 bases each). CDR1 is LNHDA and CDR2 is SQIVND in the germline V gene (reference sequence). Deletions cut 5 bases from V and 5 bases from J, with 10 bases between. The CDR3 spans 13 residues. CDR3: CASSGGPHNEQFF. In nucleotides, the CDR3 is TGTGCCAGTAGTGGGGGACCGCACAATGAGCAGTTCTTC.

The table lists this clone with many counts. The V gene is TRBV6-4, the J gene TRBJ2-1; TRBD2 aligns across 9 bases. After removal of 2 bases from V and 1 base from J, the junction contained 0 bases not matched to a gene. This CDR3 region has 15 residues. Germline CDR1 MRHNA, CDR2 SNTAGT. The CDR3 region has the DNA TGTGCCAGCAGTGACGCGGGAGGGTCCTACAATGAGCAGTTCTTC. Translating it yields CASSDAGGSYNEQFF.

In DNA, the CDR3 is TGTGCCAGCAGCTTAGAGACGGCTCGTGAGCAGTTCTTC. Amino acids: CASSLETAREQFF. The chain joins TRBV7-2 to TRBJ2-1; D unclear. From germline, CDR1 is SGHTA and CDR2 FQGNSA. CDR3 size: 13 residues. With 1 base removed from V and 9 bases from J, the gap between germline ends came to 10 bases.